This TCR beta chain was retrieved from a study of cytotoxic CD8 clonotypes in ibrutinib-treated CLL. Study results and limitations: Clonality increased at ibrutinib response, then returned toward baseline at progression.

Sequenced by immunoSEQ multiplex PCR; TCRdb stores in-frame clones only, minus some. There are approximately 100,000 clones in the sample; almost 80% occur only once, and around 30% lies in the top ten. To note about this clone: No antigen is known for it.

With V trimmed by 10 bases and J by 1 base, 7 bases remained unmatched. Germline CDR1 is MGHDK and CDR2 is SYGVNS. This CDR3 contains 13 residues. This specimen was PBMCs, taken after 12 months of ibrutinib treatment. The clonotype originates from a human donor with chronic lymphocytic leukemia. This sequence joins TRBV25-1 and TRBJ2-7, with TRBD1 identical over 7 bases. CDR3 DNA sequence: TGTGCCACACAAAGACAGGGTTCCTACGAGCAGTACTTC. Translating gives CATQRQGSYEQYF.